This entry lists 15 T cell receptor beta chains sequenced from one sample in a study of blood T cell repertoires in COVID-19. Here immunoSEQ multiplex PCR was the method, and the copy in TCRdb shows in-frame clones only, minus some. The repertoire has approximately 99,000 clones, about 88% of them found once; the top ten carry under 2.5%. Input material: peripheral blood. These TCRs come from a human donor in a cohort sampled during active COVID-19.

The chain couples TRBV29-1 to TRBJ1-2; 7 nucleotides match TRBD1. This CDR3 comprises 14 residues. V shed 2 bases and J 7 bases; nucleotides not matched to a gene: 10. Germline V lookup: CDR1 SQVTM, CDR2 ANQGSEA. CDR3 region: CSVEKGAKSSGYTF. CDR3 nucleotide sequence: TGCAGCGTTGAAAAGGGGGCGAAGAGTAGTGGCTACACCTTC. Filled out from reference TRBV29-1 and TRBJ1-2, the complete variable domain reads SAVISQKPSRDICQRGTSLTIQCQVDSQVTMMFWYRQQPGQSLTLIATANQGSEATYESGFVIDKFPISRPNLTFSTLTVSNMSPEDSSIYLCSVEKGAKSSGYTFGSGTRLTVV.

CDR3 coding DNA: TGTGCCAGCAGCTCAGGACTAGCGGGAGCCTACGAGCAGTACTTC. It is translated as CASSSGLAGAYEQYF. The chain has TRBV13 and TRBJ2-7, with TRBD2 matching over 13 bases. This CDR3 contains 15 residues. The germline gives CDR1 PRHDT, CDR2 FYEKMQ (reference sequence). V trimming: 4 bases; J trimming: 2 bases; junction bases outside the gene matches: 2.

This clone appeared a few times. The chain joins TRBV27 to TRBJ2-5, with 7 bases identical to TRBD2. The ends lost 6 bases at V and 5 bases at J; junction bases unmatched: 9. The CDR3 length is 14 residues. The germline gives CDR1 MNHEY, CDR2 SMNVEV (reference sequence). The CDR3 region is CASRNRVGGETQYF. CDR3 sequence (DNA): TGTGCCAGCAGGAACCGGGTCGGGGGGGAGACCCAGTACTTC.

The chain has TRBV14 and TRBJ1-1; D gene uncertain. The CDR3 spans 16 residues. Looked up from germline, CDR1 is SGHDN and CDR2 is FVKESK. The ends were cut back, 7 bases at V and 0 bases at J, with 18 bases in the middle. The CDR3 protein is CASTQKIGSLNTEAFF. The CDR3 region has the DNA TGTGCCAGCACTCAAAAAATAGGGAGCCTGAACACTGAAGCTTTCTTT.

The rearrangement uses TRBV5-1 and TRBJ2-7; D is unresolved. CDR3 length: 13 amino acids. The germline CDR1 and CDR2 sequences are SGHRS and YFSETQ. Trimming shortened V by 6 bases and J by 0 bases, and 10 bases separated the two germline ends. CDR3 nucleotide sequence: TGCGCCAGCACCCTAGAGAGCTCCTACGAGCAGTACTTC. This sequence encodes CASTLESSYEQYF.

The genes are TRBV9 and TRBJ2-2, with a tentative D call TRBD2 (6 bases). Germline V lookup: CDR1 SGDLS, CDR2 YYNGEE. Trimming pared 3 bases from V and 6 bases from J, leaving 9 bases between. This CDR3 has 13 residues. CDR3 protein: CASSGRGSGELFF. CDR3 nucleotide sequence: TGTGCCAGCAGCGGGCGGGGATCCGGGGAGCTGTTTTTT.

The chain links TRBV7-2 to TRBJ2-1; the match to TRBD2 covers 12 bases. The junction had 13 bases not matched to a gene; V was cut back by 3 bases and J by 4 bases. This CDR3 region has 19 residues. From germline, CDR1 is SGHTA and CDR2 FQGNSA. The DNA for the CDR3 is TGTGCCAGCAGCTTGGTCCAGCTAGCGGGGGGGGTACTTTACAATGAGCAGTTCTTC. This codes for CASSLVQLAGGVLYNEQFF.

This chain uses TRBV20-1 with TRBJ1-1; weak D call: TRBD1 (5 bases). Per germline, CDR1 DFQATT and CDR2 SNEGSKA (reference sequence). Trimming stripped 3 bases from V and 3 bases from J, with 5 bases between. The CDR3 is 11 amino acids. The CDR3, as DNA: TGCAGTGCTAGGGGGCACACTGAAGCTTTCTTT. It encodes CSARGHTEAFF.

The V and J genes are TRBV5-1 and TRBJ2-1, with D maybe TRBD2 (5 bases). There are 13 residues in the CDR3. Germline V gene data show CDR1 as SGHRS and CDR2 as YFSETQ. V shed 5 bases and J shed 0 bases, with 6 bases lying between them. For the CDR3, the DNA is TGCGCCAGCAGGGGGAGCTCCTACAATGAGCAGTTCTTC. It yields the protein CASRGSSYNEQFF. Together with reference TRBV5-1 and TRBJ2-1, the CDR3 gives the full variable domain: KAGVTQTPRYLIKTRGQQVTLSCSPISGHRSVSWYQQTPGQGLQFLFEYFSETQRNKGNFPGRFSGRQFSNSRSEMNVSTLELGDSALYLCASRGSSYNEQFFGPGTRLTVL.

The chain couples TRBV2 to TRBJ2-5; 10 positions match TRBD2. Trimming cost V 0 bases and J 5 bases; bases outside gene matches: 9. The CDR3 is 17 residues long. In germline, CDR1 is SNHLY, CDR2 FYNNEI. CDR3 region: CASSEALRSSGSETQYF. In nucleotides, the CDR3 is TGTGCCAGCAGTGAAGCGCTTCGGTCTAGCGGGAGCGAGACCCAGTACTTC.

This sequence joins TRBV3-1 (or the pseudogene TRBV3-2) and TRBJ1-4, with 7 bases lining up with TRBD1. CDR1 and CDR2 (germline): LGHDT, YNNKEL (reference sequence). The CDR3 length is 14 residues. After removal of 4 bases from V and 7 bases from J, the junction contained 6 bases not matched to a gene. CDR3 coding DNA: TGTGCCAGCAGCCCCGACAGGGTTCGTGAAAAACTGTTTTTT. Its translation: CASSPDRVREKLFF.

This chain uses TRBV30 with TRBJ2-1; tentative D call: TRBD2 (5 bases). CDR3 length: 18 residues. Deletions cut 1 base from V and 2 bases from J, with 21 bases between. In germline, CDR1 is GTSNPN, CDR2 SVGIG (reference sequence). The CDR3 DNA follows: TGTGCCTGGAGTGCCTCGAGATCTAGCTTTTTACCCTACAATGAGCAGTTCTTC. Translated: CAWSASRSSFLPYNEQFF.

The chain is built from TRBV7-9 and TRBJ1-1, with 10 bases fitting TRBD1. This CDR3 is built from 17 residues. CDR1 and CDR2 from the germline V gene are SEHNR and FQNEAQ (reference sequence). V shed 4 bases and J 1 base; nucleotides not matched to a gene: 9. This CDR3 reads CASSSTPGTGENTEAFF. The DNA of the CDR3 is TGTGCCAGCAGCTCCACCCCCGGGACAGGGGAGAACACTGAAGCTTTCTTT.

The chain couples TRBV5-1 to TRBJ1-6; TRBD1 agrees at 9 bases. The CDR3 is 17 amino acids. Germline values: CDR1 SGHRS, CDR2 YFSETQ. The J segment lost 10 bases and the V segment lost 0 bases, leaving 11 bases of the junction unmatched. Here the CDR3 reads CASSLGPLGQGGSPLHF. CDR3 DNA sequence: TGCGCCAGCAGCTTGGGGCCCCTGGGACAGGGCGGGTCACCCCTCCACTTT.

This clone was found once. The V gene is TRBV28, the J gene TRBJ2-7; D is perhaps TRBD1 (5 bases). Germline V gene data show CDR1 as MDHEN and CDR2 as SYDVKM. Trimming left V 0 bases short and J 4 bases short, with 10 bases between. CDR3 size: 14 residues. The DNA for the CDR3 is TGTGCCAGCAGTTTATGGGGGCGTGGGTACGAGCAGTACTTC. Encoded protein: CASSLWGRGYEQYF.